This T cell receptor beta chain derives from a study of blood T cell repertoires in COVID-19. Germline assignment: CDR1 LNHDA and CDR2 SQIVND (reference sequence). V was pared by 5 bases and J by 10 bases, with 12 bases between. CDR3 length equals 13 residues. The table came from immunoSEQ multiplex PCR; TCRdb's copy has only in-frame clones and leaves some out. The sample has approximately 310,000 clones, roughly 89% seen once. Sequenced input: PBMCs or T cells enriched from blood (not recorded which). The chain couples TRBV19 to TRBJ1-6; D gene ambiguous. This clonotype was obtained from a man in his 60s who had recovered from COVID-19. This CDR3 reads CASSPGVYSPLHF. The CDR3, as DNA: TGTGCCAGTAGTCCCGGGGTATACTCACCCCTCCACTTT. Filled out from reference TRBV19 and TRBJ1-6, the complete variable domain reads DGGITQSPKYLFRKEGQNVTLSCEQNLNHDAMYWYRQDPGQGLRLIYYSQIVNDFQKGDIAEGYSVSREKKESFPLTVTSAQKNPTAFYLCASSPGVYSPLHFGNGTRLTVT.